This T cell receptor beta chain was sequenced during a study of T cells in localized non-small cell lung cancer. Per germline, CDR1 GTSNPN and CDR2 SVGIG (reference sequence). Trimming stripped 3 bases from V and 4 bases from J, with 13 bases between. This CDR3 has 14 residues. With respect to this clone: Its antigen is not identified.

The study, taken as a whole, reports: The study sequenced only one region of the tumor. As a result, intratumor heterogeneity could not be excluded and remains possible. Adjacent lung was found to contain a median about 55 of the top 100 tumor clones.

Measured with immunoSEQ multiplex PCR; TCRdb has only the in-frame clones, and not every one. In the table there are around 25,000 clones, 80% to 95% of which are singletons. This receptor was taken from a woman aged 35 to 75 with stage I lung adenocarcinoma. Sequencing was performed on peripheral blood, taken before any cancer treatment. The chain recombines TRBV30 with TRBJ2-1; weak D call: TRBD2 (6 bases). The CDR3 bases are TGTGCCTGGAGAGGGGCGGGGCGATACAATGAGCAGTTCTTC. The encoded protein is CAWRGAGRYNEQFF.